This T cell receptor beta chain was profiled in a study of long-term antiretroviral therapy in people with HIV. CDR3 length equals 13 residues. V was pared by 5 bases and J by 1 base, with 8 bases between. Germline V gives CDR1 SGHVS, CDR2 FQNEAQ. immunoSEQ v3.0 was run at survey level. Assay used: immunoSEQ multiplex PCR; TCRdb lists only in-frame clones, some missing. The repertoire holds fewer than 10,000 clones, around 74% seen once, with 20% in the top ten. The clonotype was recovered from a man aged 35-49 years with HIV. The chain joins TRBV7-8 to TRBJ1-1; D unresolved. Sequenced here: unsorted PBMCs, sampled 1.8 years before starting antiretroviral therapy. CDR3 nucleotide sequence: TGTGCCAGCAGCCCTCAGTCGAACACTGAAGCTTTCTTT. Protein product: CASSPQSNTEAFF.